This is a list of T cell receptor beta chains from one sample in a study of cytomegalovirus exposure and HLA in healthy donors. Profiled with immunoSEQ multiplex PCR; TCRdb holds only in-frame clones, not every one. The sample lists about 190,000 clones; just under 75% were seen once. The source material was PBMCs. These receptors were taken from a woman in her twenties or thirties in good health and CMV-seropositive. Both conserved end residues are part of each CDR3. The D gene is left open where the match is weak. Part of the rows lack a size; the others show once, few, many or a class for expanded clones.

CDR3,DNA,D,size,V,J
CASSILASGTREQFF,TGTGCCAGTAGTATTCTGGCTAGCGGGACTCGGGAGCAGTTCTTC,TRBD2,NA,TRBV19,TRBJ2-1
CSSSPPDRGRTDTQYF,TGTTCCAGCAGCCCACCGGACAGGGGGCGAACAGATACGCAGTATTTT,TRBD1,NA,TRBV7-9,TRBJ2-3
CASSSRLAGGLNSANEQFF,TGTGCCAGCAGTTCCCGACTAGCGGGAGGGCTCAACTCAGCCAATGAGCAGTTCTTC,TRBD2,NA,TRBV27,TRBJ2-1
CASSLSGGLAYEQYF,TGTGCCAGCAGCTTATCGGGGGGACTGGCCTACGAGCAGTACTTC,TRBD2,NA,TRBV13,TRBJ2-7
CASSSSLDTQYF,TGTGCCAGCAGTTCTTCTCTGGATACGCAGTATTTT,NA,NA,TRBV7-9,TRBJ2-3
CASSLVGQRRFF,TGTGCCAGCAGCTTAGTAGGCCAGAGGCGGTTCTTC,NA,NA,TRBV11-2,TRBJ2-1
CASSPGGSYGEAFF,TGTGCCAGCAGCCCAGGGGGCTCGTATGGTGAAGCTTTCTTT,TRBD1,NA,TRBV6-1,TRBJ1-1
CASSFRESTEAFF,TGTGCCAGCAGCTTCCGGGAATCCACTGAAGCTTTCTTT,NA,few,TRBV11-2,TRBJ1-1
CASSDTSATNYGYTF,TGTGCCAGCAGTGATACAAGCGCAACTAACTATGGCTACACCTTC,NA,NA,TRBV27,TRBJ1-2
CASSSRGGAYNEQFF,TGTGCCAGCAGCTCCCGGGGGGGCGCATACAATGAGCAGTTCTTC,TRBD2,NA,TRBV5-4,TRBJ2-1
CASSLGVGETQYF,TGCGCCAGCAGCTTGGGGGTCGGGGAGACCCAGTACTTC,NA,NA,TRBV5-1,TRBJ2-5
CASSQEPGVQPQHF,TGCGCCAGCAGCCAAGAGCCAGGGGTGCAGCCCCAGCATTTT,NA,NA,TRBV4-1,TRBJ1-5
CASSVALRDPGYTF,TGTGCCAGCAGCGTAGCTTTGAGGGATCCTGGCTACACCTTC,NA,NA,TRBV9,TRBJ1-2
CASTSGTVNTEAFF,TGTGCCAGTACCTCCGGGACAGTGAACACTGAAGCTTTCTTT,TRBD1,NA,TRBV19,TRBJ1-1
CASTLSGRYNEQFF,TGTGCCAGCACCCTCAGCGGACGCTACAATGAGCAGTTCTTC,NA,NA,TRBV11-3,TRBJ2-1
CASSMFLAGTGANVLTF,TGTGCCAGCAGCATGTTCTTAGCGGGAACTGGGGCCAACGTCCTGACTTTC,TRBD2,NA,TRBV28,TRBJ2-6
CASSYGAGDNRGYTF,TGTGCCAGCAGTTACGGGGCAGGGGATAATCGAGGCTACACCTTC,NA,few,TRBV6-5,TRBJ1-2
CASSESGQGTYEQYF,TGTGCCAGCAGTGAGTCGGGACAGGGAACCTACGAGCAGTACTTC,TRBD1,NA,TRBV6-1,TRBJ2-7
CASSRGDRGIYEQYF,TGTGCCAGTAGCCGAGGCGACAGGGGGATTTACGAGCAGTACTTC,TRBD1,NA,TRBV19,TRBJ2-7
CASSGLAGGPDTQYF,TGTGCCAGCAGCGGACTAGCGGGAGGCCCAGATACGCAGTATTTT,TRBD2,few,TRBV6-1,TRBJ2-3
CASSPWEGAGEQFF,TGTGCCAGCAGTCCCTGGGAGGGAGCGGGTGAGCAGTTCTTC,TRBD2,NA,TRBV6-5,TRBJ2-1
CASSSGTGRTGELFF,TGTGCCAGCAGTTCCGGGACAGGGAGGACCGGGGAGCTGTTTTTT,TRBD1,NA,TRBV28,TRBJ2-2
CASSLGRNEQFF,TGCGCCAGCAGCTTGGGTCGTAATGAGCAGTTCTTC,NA,NA,TRBV5-1,TRBJ2-1
CASSSGLDLYEQYF,TGTGCCAGCAGCTCGGGACTAGACCTTTACGAGCAGTACTTC,TRBD2,NA,TRBV5-4,TRBJ2-7
CASSTDRGQQPQHF,TGTGCCAGTAGTACGGACAGGGGACAACAGCCCCAGCATTTT,TRBD1,NA,TRBV19,TRBJ1-5
CASSLKTSGDEQYF,TGTGCCAGCAGTCTAAAGACTAGCGGAGACGAGCAGTACTTC,TRBD2,few,TRBV27,TRBJ2-7
CAWRKGVARVQGQFF,TGTGCCTGGAGAAAAGGGGTGGCGCGGGTACAGGGGCAGTTCTTC,NA,NA,TRBV30,TRBJ2-1
CASSLGTGAGQPQHF,TGTGCCAGCAGTTTAGGGACAGGAGCCGGTCAGCCCCAGCATTTT,TRBD1,NA,TRBV28,TRBJ1-5
CASTPRATNTEAFF,TGTGCCAGCACCCCGAGAGCGACGAACACTGAAGCTTTCTTT,NA,NA,TRBV2,TRBJ1-1
CSVWAPQGAEQYF,TGCAGCGTTTGGGCCCCTCAGGGGGCCGAGCAGTACTTC,TRBD1,few,TRBV29-1,TRBJ2-7
CASSQGTSSNEQFF,TGTGCCAGCAGCCAAGGGACTAGCTCCAATGAGCAGTTCTTC,TRBD2,NA,TRBV4-2,TRBJ2-1
CATSGGDTPLSATDTQYF,TGTGCCACCAGCGGGGGGGACACACCACTCTCAGCCACAGATACGCAGTATTTT,NA,NA,TRBV15,TRBJ2-3
CASSLVRANTGELFF,TGCGCCAGCAGCTTGGTCCGGGCGAACACCGGGGAGCTGTTTTTT,NA,NA,TRBV5-1,TRBJ2-2
CASRTPGLANTGELFF,TGTGCCAGCAGAACACCGGGACTAGCAAACACCGGGGAGCTGTTTTTT,TRBD2,NA,TRBV4-2,TRBJ2-2
CASSLSQTSGKFF,TGTGCCAGCAGCCTATCCCAGACTAGCGGCAAATTCTTC,TRBD2,NA,TRBV27,TRBJ2-1
CASGSRTAGAFF,TGTGCTAGTGGTTCCAGGACGGCGGGAGCTTTCTTT,NA,NA,TRBV12-5,TRBJ1-1
CASSGQGATYNEQFF,TGTGCCAGCAGTGGTCAGGGGGCCACCTACAATGAGCAGTTCTTC,TRBD1,NA,TRBV2,TRBJ2-1
CASSVPRGGGNTGELFF,TGTGCCAGCAGCGTACCTAGAGGCGGGGGGAACACCGGGGAGCTGTTTTTT,TRBD2,NA,TRBV9,TRBJ2-2
CASSGPNTGELFF,TGCGCCAGCAGTGGGCCGAACACCGGGGAGCTGTTTTTT,NA,NA,TRBV10-1,TRBJ2-2
CASSVDRNYGYTF,TGTGCCAGTAGCGTCGACAGAAACTATGGCTACACCTTC,NA,NA,TRBV19,TRBJ1-2